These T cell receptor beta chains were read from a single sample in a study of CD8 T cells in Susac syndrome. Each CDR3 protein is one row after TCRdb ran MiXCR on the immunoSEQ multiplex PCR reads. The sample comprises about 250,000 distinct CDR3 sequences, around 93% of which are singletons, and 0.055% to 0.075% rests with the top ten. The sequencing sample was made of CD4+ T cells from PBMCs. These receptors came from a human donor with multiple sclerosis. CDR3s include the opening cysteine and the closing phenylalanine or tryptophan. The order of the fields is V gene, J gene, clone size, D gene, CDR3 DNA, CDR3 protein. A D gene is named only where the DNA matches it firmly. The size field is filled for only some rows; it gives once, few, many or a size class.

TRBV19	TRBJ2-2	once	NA	TGTGCCAGTAGTACCCGGTCGGGGGCCACCGGGGAGCTGTTTTTT	CASSTRSGATGELFF
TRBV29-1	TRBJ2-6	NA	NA	TGCAGCGTTGCAGTTCAGGCTGGGGCCAACGTCCTGACTTTC	CSVAVQAGANVLTF
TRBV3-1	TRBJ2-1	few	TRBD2	TGTGCCAGCAGCCGAATGATAGCGGGAGCCGGCAATGAGCAGTTCTTC	CASSRMIAGAGNEQFF
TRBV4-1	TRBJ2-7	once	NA	TGCGCCAGCAGCCAAGTTTCTGTTTCCTACGAGCAGTACTTC	CASSQVSVSYEQYF
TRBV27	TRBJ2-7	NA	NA	TGTGCCAGCAGTTTAGGTTGGGGGGAGCAGTACTTC	CASSLGWGEQYF
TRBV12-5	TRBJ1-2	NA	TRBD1	TGTGCTAGTGTCCCAGGGGGCGTCAGCTCCTATGGCTACACCTTC	CASVPGGVSSYGYTF
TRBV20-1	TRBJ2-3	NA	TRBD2	TGCAGTGCTAAGACTAGCGGGGGGGCAGATACGCAGTATTTT	CSAKTSGGADTQYF
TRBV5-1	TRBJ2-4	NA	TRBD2	TGCGCCAGCAGCTTGGAAAGCGGGAGAACCCCTTCCAAAAACATTCAGTACTTC	CASSLESGRTPSKNIQYF
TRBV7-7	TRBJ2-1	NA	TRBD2	TGTGCCAGCAGTCGAAGCGGGGATAACAATGAGCAGTTCTTC	CASSRSGDNNEQFF
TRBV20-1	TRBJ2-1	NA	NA	TGCAGTGCTTCCCCACCGGGACCATGGGGCAATGAGCAGTTCTTC	CSASPPGPWGNEQFF